This entry lists 22 T cell receptor beta chains sequenced from one sample in a study of T cell responses to AZD1222 COVID-19 vaccine. Clones were sequenced by immunoSEQ multiplex PCR, and TCRdb holds only the in-frame ones, with some missing. The sample lists around 130,000 clones, roughly 92% occurring once. The sequencing here drew on peripheral blood, taken 28 days after the second AZD1222 dose. The origin of the receptors is an adult who received the AZD1222 COVID-19 vaccine.

The CDR3 sequence is CSVEPSGRYEQFF. CDR3 coding DNA: TGCAGCGTTGAACCTAGCGGGAGATATGAGCAGTTCTTC. The rearrangement uses TRBV29-1 and TRBJ2-1; 10 bases are a match to TRBD2. CDR3 size: 13 residues. The trim removed 2 bases at V and 8 bases at J, leaving 3 bases unmatched. Germline CDR1 SQVTM, CDR2 ANQGSEA.

V is TRBV4-3 and J is TRBJ1-1; D is ambiguous. CDR1 is LGHNA and CDR2 is YSLEER in the germline V gene. V shed 0 bases and J shed 6 bases, with 11 bases lying between them. This CDR3 has 14 residues. The CDR3 bases are TGCGCCAGCAGCCAAGAGGGCCTGGCCGCTGAAGCTTTCTTT. This sequence encodes CASSQEGLAAEAFF.

In the case of this clone: Other DNA sequences in the sample encode the same CDR3. This chain links TRBV20-1 with TRBJ1-2; D gene ambiguous. The CDR3 spans 11 residues. V lost 6 bases and J 4 bases, leaving 9 bases between the germline ends. Germline lookup yields CDR1 DFQATT and CDR2 SNEGSKA (reference sequence). The CDR3 DNA follows: TGCAGTGCCCTACAAGGCTATGGCTACACCTTC. Its translation is CSALQGYGYTF.

The chain joins TRBV10-3 to TRBJ1-2; D unresolved. The V end lost 8 bases, the J end lost 7 bases, and 11 bases lay between the germline ends. CDR3 length equals 11 residues. Per germline, CDR1 ENHRY and CDR2 SYGVKD. This CDR3 is CAIGRDRGYTF. CDR3 nucleotide sequence: TGTGCCATCGGGAGGGATCGTGGCTACACCTTC.

J is TRBJ1-5 and V is TRBV9; D gene uncertain. Trimming pared 2 bases from V and 1 base from J, leaving 4 bases between. Germline V gene data show CDR1 as SGDLS and CDR2 as YYNGEE. This CDR3 comprises 13 residues. CDR3 nucleotide sequence: TGTGCCAGCAGCGTCGGAAGCAATCAGCCCCAGCATTTT. Translating gives CASSVGSNQPQHF.

The V gene is TRBV11-3, the J gene TRBJ2-7; tentatively, D is TRBD1 (6 bases). The V end was cut by 0 bases, the J end by 3 bases, with 12 bases between. The CDR3 totals 15 residues. The germline gives CDR1 SGHNT, CDR2 YENEEA. The CDR3 spells CASSLDGQSRYEQYF. The CDR3, as DNA: TGTGCCAGCAGCTTAGACGGACAGAGTCGCTACGAGCAGTACTTC.

V usage is TRBV14 and J usage is TRBJ2-7; TRBD2 might be the D (6 bases). Trimming pared 3 bases from V and 10 bases from J, leaving 10 bases between. The germline gives CDR1 SGHDN, CDR2 FVKESK. The CDR3 extends over 11 amino acids. The CDR3: CASSQGLPQYF. DNA of the CDR3: TGTGCCAGCAGCCAGGGACTTCCCCAGTACTTC.

The CDR3 here is CASSLNSPGQTNSPLHF. The DNA of the CDR3 is TGCGCCAGCAGCTTGAACAGCCCGGGACAGACGAATTCACCCCTCCACTTT. V usage is TRBV5-1 and J usage is TRBJ1-6; 7 bases map to TRBD1. This CDR3 contains 17 residues. V was pared by 1 base and J by 7 bases, with 11 bases of the junction left unmatched. Germline lookup yields CDR1 SGHRS and CDR2 YFSETQ.

The V and J genes are TRBV28 and TRBJ2-7; TRBD2 matches 12 bases. V lost 6 bases and J lost 0; bases outside the gene matches: 9. In germline, CDR1 is MDHEN, CDR2 SYDVKM. The CDR3 totals 17 residues. The CDR3 reads CASSPGLAGLLSYEQYF. For the CDR3, the DNA is TGTGCCAGCAGCCCTGGACTAGCGGGACTTCTCTCCTACGAGCAGTACTTC.

This clone is a singleton in its sample. The genes are TRBV5-6 and TRBJ1-4; 9 bases align to TRBD1. This CDR3 comprises 18 residues. V lost 2 bases and J lost 8; bases outside the gene matches: 16. Germline V gene lookup returns CDR1 SGHDT and CDR2 YYEEEE. The CDR3, as DNA: TGTGCCAGCAGCTTAATACCGGGACAGGGCCGGGAAGAAGAAAAACTGTTTTTT. Its translation: CASSLIPGQGREEEKLFF.

The V and J genes are TRBV2 and TRBJ2-7; D unclear. V lost 7 bases and J 0 bases, leaving 13 bases between the germline ends. The germline V gene encodes CDR1 SNHLY and CDR2 FYNNEI. This CDR3 is built from 14 residues. The CDR3 bases are TGTGCCAGCATCGGACGGAGAAGCTCCTACGAGCAGTACTTC. Translated, it gives CASIGRRSSYEQYF.

The chain carries TRBV28 and TRBJ2-2; D unclear. Germline V lookup: CDR1 MDHEN, CDR2 SYDVKM. CDR3 size: 12 residues. V dropped 6 bases and J dropped 7 bases, with 9 bases sitting between them. Written as DNA, the CDR3 is TGTGCCAGCAGACCCCTGAACGGGGAGCTGTTTTTT. Its translation: CASRPLNGELFF.

V gene TRBV5-1 combines with J gene TRBJ1-1; D possibly corresponds to TRBD1 (5 bases). From germline, CDR1 is SGHRS and CDR2 YFSETQ. CDR3 size: 14 residues. Trimming removed 0 bases at V and 3 bases at J, with 9 bases between. The CDR3 here is CASSLEGVDTEAFF. In DNA form, the CDR3 reads TGCGCCAGCAGCTTGGAAGGGGTGGACACTGAAGCTTTCTTT.

This clone has only one observation. The chain is built from TRBV20-1 and TRBJ1-5, with TRBD1 as a possible D gene (6 bases). Per germline, CDR1 DFQATT and CDR2 SNEGSKA (reference sequence). V lost 3 bases and J 5 bases, leaving 14 bases between the germline ends. This CDR3 is 14 amino acids long. In nucleotides, the CDR3 is TGCAGTGCTAGTCAGGGAGGGGGGGATCAGCCCCAGCATTTT. This sequence encodes CSASQGGGDQPQHF.

The rearrangement joins TRBV27 to TRBJ1-5; tentatively, D is TRBD1 (5 bases). The ends were cut back, 4 bases at V and 7 bases at J, with 8 bases in the middle. Germline-derived CDR1 and CDR2 are MNHEY and SMNVEV (reference sequence). The CDR3 runs to 12 residues. The CDR3 region has the DNA TGTGCCAGCAGTTCCGGGGGACAGCCCCAGCATTTT. It specifies CASSSGGQPQHF.

This clone appeared once. The V and J genes are TRBV6-5 and TRBJ1-1; the D gene is possibly TRBD1 (6 bases). Between the trimmed V and J ends, which lost 6 bases and 1 base, there was a span of 9 bases. The length of the CDR3 is 13 residues. The germline gives CDR1 MNHEY, CDR2 SVGAGI. This chain's CDR3 is CASRRQANTEAFF. CDR3 sequence (DNA): TGTGCCAGCAGACGACAGGCGAACACTGAAGCTTTCTTT.

This sequence joins TRBV4-3 and TRBJ2-7; D might be TRBD2 (7 bases). CDR1 LGHNA and CDR2 YSLEER come from the germline V gene. V was pared by 3 bases and J by 0 bases, with 15 bases between. The CDR3 totals 16 residues. The CDR3 nucleotides are TGCGCCAGCAGCCAGGGCGGGGGCGCGAGCTCCTACGAGCAGTACTTC. Residues: CASSQGGGASSYEQYF.

This clone has only one observation. V gene TRBV27 combines with J gene TRBJ1-5; 7 positions match TRBD1. Trimming took 6 bases from V and 5 from J; bases not matched to a gene: 7. Germline V CDR1 and CDR2: MNHEY, SMNVEV (reference sequence). The CDR3 covers 14 residues. CDR3 DNA: TGTGCCAGCAGCCAACAGGGGTTATATCAGCCCCAGCATTTT. This encodes CASSQQGLYQPQHF.

CDR3: CASSASTSSGELFF. The CDR3 DNA reads as TGTGCCAGCAGCGCATCGACTAGTTCCGGGGAGCTGTTTTTT. V gene TRBV4-2 combines with J gene TRBJ2-2; a possible D gene is TRBD2 (6 bases). Germline lookup yields CDR1 LGHNA and CDR2 YNFKEQ. Trimming cost V 5 bases and J 6 bases, with 13 bases left between them. The CDR3 sequence is 14 residues long.

The V call is TRBV6-2 or TRBV6-3, the J call TRBJ1-4; D call uncertain. CDR1 and CDR2 from the germline V gene are MNHEY and SVGEGT. This CDR3 comprises 16 residues. V shed 2 bases and J shed 6 bases, with 16 bases lying between them. The CDR3 sequence is CASSYEEGGIDEKLFF. The CDR3 region has the DNA TGTGCCAGCAGTTACGAGGAGGGTGGAATAGATGAAAAACTGTTTTTT.

This chain joins TRBV12-5 and TRBJ2-3; 7 bases line up with TRBD2. Trimming cost V 10 bases and J 1 base; bases outside gene matches: 5. CDR1 is LGHNT and CDR2 is FRNRAP in the germline V gene. This CDR3 spans 13 amino acids. The CDR3 sequence: CATEAGGTDTQYF. In DNA, the CDR3 is TGTGCTACTGAGGCGGGGGGCACAGATACGCAGTATTTT. The full variable domain, its missing parts supplied by reference TRBV12-5 and TRBJ2-3, is DARVTQTPRHKVTEMGQEVTMRCQPILGHNTVFWYRQTMMQGLELLAYFRNRAPLDDSGMPKDRFSAEMPDATLATLKIQPSEPRDSAVYFCATEAGGTDTQYFGPGTRLTVL.

V and J are TRBV9 and TRBJ2-3, with 8 bases that match TRBD2. The CDR3 contains 18 residues. V trimming: 5 bases; J trimming: 2 bases; junction bases outside the gene matches: 16. CDR1 SGDLS and CDR2 YYNGEE come from the germline V gene. For the CDR3, the DNA is TGTGCCAGCAGTCCCCATCTAGTCGCGGGGGGTCTCACAGATACGCAGTATTTT. Protein: CASSPHLVAGGLTDTQYF.